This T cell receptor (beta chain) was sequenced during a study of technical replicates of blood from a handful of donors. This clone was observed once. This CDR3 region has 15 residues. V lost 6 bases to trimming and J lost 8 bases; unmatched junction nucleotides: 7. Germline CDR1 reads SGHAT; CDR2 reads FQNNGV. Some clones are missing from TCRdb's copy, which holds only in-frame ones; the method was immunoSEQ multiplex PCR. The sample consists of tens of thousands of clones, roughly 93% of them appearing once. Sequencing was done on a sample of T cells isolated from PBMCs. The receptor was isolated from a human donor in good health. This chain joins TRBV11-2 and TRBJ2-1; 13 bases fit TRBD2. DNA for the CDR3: TGTGCCAGCAGTTTCACTAGCGGGAGGGGGGATGAGCAGTTCTTC. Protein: CASSFTSGRGDEQFF. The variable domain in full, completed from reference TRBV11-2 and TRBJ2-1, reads EAGVAQSPRYKIIEKRQSVAFWCNPISGHATLYWYQQILGQGPKLLIQFQNNGVVDDSQLPKDRFSAERLKGVDSTLKIQPAKLEDSAVYLCASSFTSGRGDEQFFGPGTRLTVL.